This T cell receptor (beta chain) was captured by sequencing in a study of monozygotic twins with inflammatory bowel disease. Each CDR3 protein gets one entry in TCRdb, which reprocessed the 5' RACE reads and gives no DNA. Its table records fewer than 550,000 distinct CDR3 sequences. The source is a human donor with ulcerative colitis or Crohn's disease, or a healthy co-twin of an affected twin (not recorded which). The sequenced sample consisted of blood.

This CDR3 is CASRRTGTGGADTQYF. The V gene is TRBV19, the J gene TRBJ2-3; TCRdb indicates TRBD1, and absent DNA this call remains unverified. Germline CDR1 reads LNHDA; CDR2 reads SQIVND (reference sequence). The CDR3 contains 16 residues.